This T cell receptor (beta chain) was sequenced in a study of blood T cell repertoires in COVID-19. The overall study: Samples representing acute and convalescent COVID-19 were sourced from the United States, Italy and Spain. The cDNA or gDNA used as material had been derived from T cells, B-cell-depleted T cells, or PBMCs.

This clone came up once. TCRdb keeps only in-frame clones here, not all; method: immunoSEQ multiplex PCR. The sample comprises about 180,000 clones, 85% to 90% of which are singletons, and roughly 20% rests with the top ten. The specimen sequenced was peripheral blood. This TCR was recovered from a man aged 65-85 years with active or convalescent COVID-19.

CDR3 residues: CSVEVVGTAYGYTF. In DNA form, the CDR3 reads TGCAGCGTTGAAGTTGTAGGGACAGCCTATGGCTACACCTTC. The genes are TRBV29-1 and TRBJ1-2, with 7 bases fitting TRBD1. The V gene end was trimmed by 1 base and the J gene end by 4 bases; junction bases not matched to a gene: 6. This CDR3 contains 14 residues. Germline V lookup: CDR1 SQVTM, CDR2 ANQGSEA.